A single count supports the clone carrying this T cell receptor (beta chain). This entry belongs to a study of shared clonotypes between healthy human individuals. Germline CDR1 reads MGHDK; CDR2 reads SYGVNS. The CDR3 has 17 amino acids. The V end lost 2 bases, the J end lost 6 bases, and 20 bases lay between the germline ends. The repertoire was sequenced with immunoSEQ multiplex PCR; TCRdb's copy has only in-frame clones and lacks some. The sample records 2,100,000 or so clones, nearly 97% being singletons. The chain recombines TRBV25-1 with TRBJ2-1; perhaps TRBD2 as D (6 bases). Sequenced material: naive CD4+ T cells sorted from blood. Noted subset: CD45RA+ positively selected. The source of this sequence is a man aged 18 to 35 in good health. CDR3: CASSEAPRVGGLNEQFF. CDR3 DNA sequence: TGTGCCAGCAGTGAAGCCCCCAGGGTCGGGGGACTCAATGAGCAGTTCTTC.